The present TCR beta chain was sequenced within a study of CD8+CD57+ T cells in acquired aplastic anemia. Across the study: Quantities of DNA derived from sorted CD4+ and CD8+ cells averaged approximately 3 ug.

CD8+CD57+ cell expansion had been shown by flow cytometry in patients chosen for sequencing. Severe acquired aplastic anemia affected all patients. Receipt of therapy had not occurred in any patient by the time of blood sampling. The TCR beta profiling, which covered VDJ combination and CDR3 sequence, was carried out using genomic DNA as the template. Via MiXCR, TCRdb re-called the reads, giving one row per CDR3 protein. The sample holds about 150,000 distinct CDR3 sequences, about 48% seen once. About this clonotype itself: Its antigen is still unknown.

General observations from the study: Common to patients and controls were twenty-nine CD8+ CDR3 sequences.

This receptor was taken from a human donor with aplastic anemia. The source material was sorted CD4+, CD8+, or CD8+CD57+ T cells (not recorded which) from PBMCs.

The CDR3 region is CASSEGGTASGANVLTF. Written as DNA, the CDR3 is TGTGCCAGCAGTGAAGGCGGGACAGCCTCTGGGGCCAACGTCCTGACTTTC. The rearrangement uses TRBV25-1 and TRBJ2-6; D is perhaps TRBD1 (7 bases). Germline values: CDR1 MGHDK, CDR2 SYGVNS. The CDR3 has 17 amino acids. The germline V and J ends were trimmed by 2 bases and 0 bases, with 11 bases remaining between them.